The 16 T cell receptor beta chains in this list originate from one sample, sequenced in a study of siplizumab effects on memory and regulatory T cells. Here immunoSEQ multiplex PCR was the method, and the copy in TCRdb shows in-frame clones only, minus some. The table has approximately 94,000 clones, roughly 96% seen once; the top ten hold 0.025% to 0.035%. Source material: naive CD4+ T cells sorted from blood. These receptors all stem from a human donor in good health.

The chain combines TRBV19 with TRBJ2-7; TRBD1 matches at 8 bases. V lost 5 bases, J lost 0 bases, and 12 bases stayed unmatched. Germline CDR1 and CDR2: LNHDA and SQIVND (reference sequence). The CDR3 contains 17 residues. DNA of the CDR3: TGTGCCAGTAGTCCATTACCGGGACAGGATTTCTCCTACGAGCAGTACTTC. Its protein is CASSPLPGQDFSYEQYF.

The chain joins TRBV28 to TRBJ2-5; a possible D gene is TRBD1 (5 bases). Germline-derived CDR1 and CDR2 are MDHEN and SYDVKM. The CDR3 has 16 residues. The V end was cut by 7 bases, the J end by 12 bases, with 30 bases between. The CDR3 sequence is CASTPRVWTQSQNEYF. In DNA form, the CDR3 reads TGTGCCAGCACCCCTCGGGTGTGGACACAAAGCCAGAATGAGTACTTC.

The rearrangement uses TRBV5-8 and TRBJ2-1; 8 bases match TRBD1. Germline lookup yields CDR1 SGHTS and CDR2 YDEGEE. J lost 5 bases, V lost 3 bases, and 7 bases had no gene match. This CDR3 is 15 amino acids long. As DNA, the CDR3 is TGTGCCAGCAGCTGGCCCGGGACAGGTCACAATGAGCAGTTCTTC. Translation gives CASSWPGTGHNEQFF.

The CDR3 loop reads CAISDGSQAGYTF. Here the CDR3 DNA reads TGTGCCATCAGTGATGGGTCCCAGGCGGGCTACACCTTC. The chain joins TRBV10-3 to TRBJ1-2; D gene uncertain. Per the germline V gene, CDR1 is ENHRY and CDR2 is SYGVKD. Trimming took 3 bases from V and 8 from J, leaving 13 bases between them. This CDR3 spans 13 amino acids.

V gene TRBV29-1 combines with J gene TRBJ1-1; D might be TRBD1 (5 bases). The CDR3 extends over 13 amino acids. The ends were cut back, 5 bases at V and 0 bases at J, with 10 bases in the middle. Germline assignment: CDR1 SQVTM and CDR2 ANQGSEA. CDR3 protein: CSVQGLMNTEAFF. In DNA, the CDR3 is TGCAGCGTTCAGGGACTCATGAACACTGAAGCTTTCTTT.

The rearrangement joins TRBV28 to TRBJ1-1, with D maybe TRBD1 (5 bases). This CDR3 has 17 residues. From germline, CDR1 is MDHEN and CDR2 SYDVKM. Trimming took off 7 bases at V and 3 bases at J, with 24 bases between the two ends. The CDR3 reads CASTDAGTGGFHTEAFF. CDR3 sequence (DNA): TGTGCCAGCACCGACGCAGGGACGGGGGGTTTTCACACTGAAGCTTTCTTT. Full variable domain (outside the CDR3, taken from reference TRBV28 and TRBJ1-1): DVKVTQSSRYLVKRTGEKVFLECVQDMDHENMFWYRQDPGLGLRLIYFSYDVKMKEKGDIPEGYSVSREKKERFSLILESASTNQTSMYLCASTDAGTGGFHTEAFFGQGTRLTVV.

This chain uses TRBV5-4 with TRBJ2-1, with a weak D call TRBD2 (6 bases). CDR3 length: 14 residues. Trimming left V 2 bases short and J 7 bases short, with 13 bases between. Germline CDR1 reads SGHNT; CDR2 reads YYREEE (reference sequence). This CDR3 is CASSLLLAKNEQFF. CDR3 coding DNA: TGTGCCAGCAGCTTACTCCTAGCGAAAAATGAGCAGTTCTTC.

The chain joins TRBV7-2 to TRBJ2-5, with a tentative D call TRBD2 (6 bases). The CDR3 is 13 amino acids. The V gene's germline CDR1 is SGHTA and CDR2 FQGNSA. Between the trimmed V and J ends, which lost 0 bases and 7 bases, there was a span of 9 bases. The CDR3 reads CASSLAKEGTQYF. The CDR3 DNA reads TGTGCCAGCAGCTTAGCTAAGGAGGGGACCCAGTACTTC.

The chain carries TRBV7-2 and TRBJ2-3; D possibly corresponds to TRBD2 (6 bases). CDR1 is SGHTA, CDR2 FQGNSA, per germline. Trimming took off 3 bases at V and 4 bases at J, with 11 bases between the two ends. CDR3 length equals 14 residues. CDR3 protein: CASSFRDFPDTQYF. The CDR3 DNA reads TGTGCCAGCAGCTTCCGGGACTTCCCAGATACGCAGTATTTT.

The V and J genes are TRBV18 and TRBJ1-1; 12 bases are shared with TRBD1. The germline gives CDR1 KGHSH, CDR2 LQKENI. V dropped 6 bases and J dropped 4; count of bases not matched to a gene: 9. The CDR3 contains 16 residues. Here the CDR3 reads CASSPNSGQGATEAFF. The DNA for the CDR3 is TGTGCCAGCTCCCCTAACTCGGGACAGGGGGCCACTGAAGCTTTCTTT.

V gene TRBV5-4 combines with J gene TRBJ2-5; D gene ambiguous. With 2 bases removed from V and 2 bases from J, the gap between germline ends came to 10 bases. Germline V gene data show CDR1 as SGHNT and CDR2 as YYREEE (reference sequence). CDR3 size: 14 residues. The CDR3 DNA reads as TGTGCCAGCAGCTTATCCGTGGAGCAAGAGACCCAGTACTTC. This translates into CASSLSVEQETQYF.

The chain carries TRBV7-3 and TRBJ2-3; no clear D. This CDR3 is built from 15 residues. Trimming shortened V by 2 bases and J by 1 base, and 10 bases separated the two germline ends. Germline CDR1 SGHTA, CDR2 FQGTGA. CDR3: CASSLSATRTDTQYF. The CDR3 DNA sequence: TGTGCCAGCAGCTTATCTGCAACTCGCACAGATACGCAGTATTTT.

J is TRBJ2-6 and V is TRBV30; D not certain. Germline V CDR1 and CDR2: GTSNPN, SVGIG (reference sequence). The CDR3 runs 14 residues. Trimming left V 0 bases short and J 4 bases short, with 7 bases between. The chain's CDR3 is CAWSVLTGANVLTF. The CDR3 nucleotides are TGTGCCTGGAGTGTACTAACCGGGGCCAACGTCCTGACTTTC. The whole variable domain, filled in from reference TRBV30 and TRBJ2-6, reads SQTIHQWPATLVQPVGSPLSLECTVEGTSNPNLYWYRQAAGRGLQLLFYSVGIGQISSEVPQNLSASRPQDRQFILSSKKLLLSDSGFYLCAWSVLTGANVLTFGAGSRLTVL.

This chain links TRBV7-8 with TRBJ2-1; possible D gene TRBD2, 7 bases. CDR1 is SGHVS and CDR2 is FQNEAQ in the germline V gene. The ends were cut back, 4 bases at V and 6 bases at J, with 19 bases in the middle. This CDR3 spans 16 amino acids. This chain's CDR3 is CASSSRRGAPSNEQFF. CDR3 in DNA: TGTGCCAGCAGCTCCCGACGGGGGGCGCCGAGCAATGAGCAGTTCTTC.

The chain couples TRBV28 to TRBJ1-3; D perhaps matches TRBD1 (6 bases). CDR3 length: 16 residues. In germline, CDR1 is MDHEN, CDR2 SYDVKM. V was pared by 7 bases and J by 0 bases, with 16 bases between. CDR3: CASTSGGGNSGNTIYF. The DNA for the CDR3 is TGTGCCAGCACCTCAGGAGGGGGAAACTCTGGAAACACCATATATTTT.

The V gene is TRBV7-2, the J gene TRBJ1-3; D is uncertain. The CDR3 is 14 amino acids. In germline, CDR1 is SGHTA, CDR2 FQGNSA. Trimming cost V 1 base and J 4 bases, with 8 bases left between them. CDR3 protein: CASSLVTRGNTIYF. The CDR3 DNA follows: TGTGCCAGCAGCTTAGTAACAAGGGGAAACACCATATATTTT.